The clone carrying this T cell receptor beta chain turned up a few times. Sequencing used immunoSEQ multiplex PCR; TCRdb keeps in-frame clones, though not all of them. The sample includes some 50,000 clones, 83% of them seen just once. The source of the sample is a study of OX40 agonist ivuxolimab in advanced cancers. The CDR3 is 15 residues long. The germline V gene encodes CDR1 SGHRS and CDR2 YFSETQ. Trimming removed 1 base at V and 0 bases at J, with 8 bases between. The sequences come from CD4+ or CD8+ T cells sorted from blood, collected in a trial of the OX40 agonist ivuxolimab. This clonotype was sampled from an adult with an advanced solid tumor such as melanoma, head and neck, liver or kidney cancer. The V and J genes are TRBV5-1 and TRBJ1-3; D is ambiguous. The CDR3 here is CASSLYGSSGNTIYF. Here the CDR3 DNA reads TGCGCCAGCAGCTTGTACGGCTCCTCTGGAAACACCATATATTTT.